These T cell receptor beta chains were read from a single sample in a study of blood T cell repertoires in COVID-19. Data came from immunoSEQ multiplex PCR; TCRdb stores just in-frame clones and leaves some out. The table includes some 240,000 clones, roughly 84% detected once. Sequences were obtained from PBMCs or T cells enriched from blood (not recorded which). The receptors here all came from a woman between 45 and 60 years old who had been exposed to COVID-19. CDR3s leave out the opening cysteine and the closing phenylalanine or tryptophan. Each record gives: CDR3 protein, clone size, J gene, D gene, V gene. The D gene is left open where the match is weak. Some rows mark clone size as missing; the rest say once, few, many or name a class of expanded clone.

cdr3_aa: ASSEVAGDTEAF
clone_size: NA
j_call: TRBJ1-1
d_call: NA
v_call: TRBV2

cdr3_aa: ASSPQGYQPQH
clone_size: NA
j_call: TRBJ1-5
d_call: NA
v_call: TRBV19

cdr3_aa: ASSPGDSYGYT
clone_size: NA
j_call: TRBJ1-2
d_call: NA
v_call: TRBV3-1/TRBV3-2

cdr3_aa: AWTGDTQY
clone_size: NA
j_call: TRBJ2-3
d_call: NA
v_call: TRBV30

cdr3_aa: ASTDWGQRRPANEKLF
clone_size: NA
j_call: TRBJ1-4
d_call: TRBD1
v_call: TRBV2

cdr3_aa: ASSSGQGGKIDQY
clone_size: NA
j_call: TRBJ2-5
d_call: NA
v_call: TRBV5-4

cdr3_aa: ASSALGDLKRGGLDEQF
clone_size: few
j_call: TRBJ2-1
d_call: TRBD2
v_call: TRBV7-2

cdr3_aa: ASSEMVFSGDTEAF
clone_size: once
j_call: TRBJ1-1
d_call: NA
v_call: TRBV10-2

cdr3_aa: ASSQIMVGTVGYGYT
clone_size: NA
j_call: TRBJ1-2
d_call: TRBD1
v_call: TRBV6-6

cdr3_aa: ASNAGNYGYT
clone_size: once
j_call: TRBJ1-2
d_call: NA
v_call: TRBV19

cdr3_aa: ASSMGRGQLDSTNEKLF
clone_size: NA
j_call: TRBJ1-4
d_call: NA
v_call: TRBV19

cdr3_aa: ASSFTGQGYT
clone_size: NA
j_call: TRBJ1-2
d_call: NA
v_call: TRBV11-2

cdr3_aa: ASRAVRGGTQY
clone_size: NA
j_call: TRBJ2-3
d_call: TRBD2
v_call: TRBV2

cdr3_aa: ASTPTKRLGEAF
clone_size: NA
j_call: TRBJ1-1
d_call: NA
v_call: TRBV28

cdr3_aa: ASSGESPMGSGGAH
clone_size: NA
j_call: TRBJ2-7
d_call: TRBD2
v_call: TRBV7-8

cdr3_aa: ASSAGTGTYEQY
clone_size: NA
j_call: TRBJ2-7
d_call: NA
v_call: TRBV9

cdr3_aa: ASSESRGLRETQY
clone_size: NA
j_call: TRBJ2-5
d_call: TRBD1
v_call: TRBV10-1

cdr3_aa: ASSLLQGANSPLH
clone_size: NA
j_call: TRBJ1-6
d_call: TRBD1
v_call: TRBV7-6

cdr3_aa: ASSETGVAGSQETQY
clone_size: NA
j_call: TRBJ2-5
d_call: TRBD2
v_call: TRBV2

cdr3_aa: ASRSGTASYEQY
clone_size: NA
j_call: TRBJ2-7
d_call: TRBD1
v_call: TRBV28

cdr3_aa: ASSGAGISEAF
clone_size: NA
j_call: TRBJ1-1
d_call: NA
v_call: TRBV2

cdr3_aa: ASSYGRINKNTEAF
clone_size: once
j_call: TRBJ1-1
d_call: NA
v_call: TRBV6-6

cdr3_aa: ASTRLAGGTDTQY
clone_size: NA
j_call: TRBJ2-3
d_call: TRBD2
v_call: TRBV11-2

cdr3_aa: ASSPGTGVGYGYT
clone_size: NA
j_call: TRBJ1-2
d_call: TRBD1
v_call: TRBV7-2

cdr3_aa: ATQDTNFLGVAF
clone_size: NA
j_call: TRBJ1-1
d_call: NA
v_call: TRBV3-1/TRBV3-2

cdr3_aa: ASSLNSGQGARHSPLH
clone_size: NA
j_call: TRBJ1-6
d_call: TRBD1
v_call: TRBV7-8

cdr3_aa: ASSRLDRGANVLT
clone_size: NA
j_call: TRBJ2-6
d_call: NA
v_call: TRBV11-2

cdr3_aa: ATTPRTGGLNTEAF
clone_size: once
j_call: TRBJ1-1
d_call: TRBD1
v_call: TRBV19

cdr3_aa: ASSLVLPGTEAF
clone_size: NA
j_call: TRBJ1-1
d_call: NA
v_call: TRBV5-6

cdr3_aa: ASSSQGNYGYT
clone_size: NA
j_call: TRBJ1-2
d_call: NA
v_call: TRBV19

cdr3_aa: ASTNRVTGEAF
clone_size: NA
j_call: TRBJ1-1
d_call: NA
v_call: TRBV19

cdr3_aa: ASSLGPNTEAF
clone_size: NA
j_call: TRBJ1-1
d_call: NA
v_call: TRBV5-1

cdr3_aa: ASSGGANYNEQF
clone_size: NA
j_call: TRBJ2-1
d_call: TRBD2
v_call: TRBV27

cdr3_aa: AWSEGLGVLHQPQH
clone_size: NA
j_call: TRBJ1-5
d_call: NA
v_call: TRBV30

cdr3_aa: ASSGPGEQNTEAF
clone_size: NA
j_call: TRBJ1-1
d_call: NA
v_call: TRBV2

cdr3_aa: ASSRRGLAGDEQY
clone_size: NA
j_call: TRBJ2-7
d_call: TRBD2
v_call: TRBV5-4

cdr3_aa: ASSLALGGTEAF
clone_size: NA
j_call: TRBJ1-1
d_call: NA
v_call: TRBV5-1

cdr3_aa: ASTPPGGNSPLH
clone_size: NA
j_call: TRBJ1-6
d_call: TRBD1
v_call: TRBV19

cdr3_aa: ATSEGPNIQY
clone_size: NA
j_call: TRBJ2-4
d_call: NA
v_call: TRBV15

cdr3_aa: ASSFGSGDGYT
clone_size: NA
j_call: TRBJ1-2
d_call: NA
v_call: TRBV12-3/TRBV12-4

cdr3_aa: ASSALGGVRDTQY
clone_size: few
j_call: TRBJ2-3
d_call: TRBD2
v_call: TRBV9

cdr3_aa: ASSLQGGTEAF
clone_size: once
j_call: TRBJ1-1
d_call: NA
v_call: TRBV28

cdr3_aa: ASSSDSNEAF
clone_size: NA
j_call: TRBJ1-1
d_call: NA
v_call: TRBV19

cdr3_aa: ASSESKQGSPLH
clone_size: NA
j_call: TRBJ1-6
d_call: NA
v_call: TRBV10-1

cdr3_aa: ASSPLGGNTGELF
clone_size: NA
j_call: TRBJ2-2
d_call: NA
v_call: TRBV6-5

cdr3_aa: ASSGVAKTSTGELF
clone_size: NA
j_call: TRBJ2-2
d_call: NA
v_call: TRBV18

cdr3_aa: ASSPTGGSGNTIY
clone_size: NA
j_call: TRBJ1-3
d_call: NA
v_call: TRBV18

cdr3_aa: ASSYSSLNTEAF
clone_size: once
j_call: TRBJ1-1
d_call: NA
v_call: TRBV6-5

cdr3_aa: ASSNVFDGQGSSPLH
clone_size: NA
j_call: TRBJ1-6
d_call: TRBD1
v_call: TRBV4-1

cdr3_aa: AISDVAGRNQPQH
clone_size: NA
j_call: TRBJ1-5
d_call: NA
v_call: TRBV10-3

cdr3_aa: ASSLFYRDGYT
clone_size: NA
j_call: TRBJ1-2
d_call: NA
v_call: TRBV28